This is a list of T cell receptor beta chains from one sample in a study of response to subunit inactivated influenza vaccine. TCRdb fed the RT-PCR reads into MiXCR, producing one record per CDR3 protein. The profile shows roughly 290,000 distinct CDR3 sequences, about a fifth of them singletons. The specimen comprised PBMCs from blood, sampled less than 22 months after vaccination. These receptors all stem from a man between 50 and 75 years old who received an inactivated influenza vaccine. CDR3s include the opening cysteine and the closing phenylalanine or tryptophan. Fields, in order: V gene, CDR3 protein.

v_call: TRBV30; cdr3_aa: CAWSDGRRQETQYF
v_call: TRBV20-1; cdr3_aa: CSARLAGEGDTQYF
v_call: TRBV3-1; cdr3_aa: CASTAGGNTEAFF
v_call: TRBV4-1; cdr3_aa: CASSQSSGGLDTEAFF
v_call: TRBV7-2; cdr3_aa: CASSLGAGMNTEAFF
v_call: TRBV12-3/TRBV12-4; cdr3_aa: CASSSDTGGNTIYF
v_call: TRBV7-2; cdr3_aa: CASSPRRTSYNEQFF
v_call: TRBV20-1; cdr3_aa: CSAHGHLGEPQHF
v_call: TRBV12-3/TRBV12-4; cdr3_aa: CASSLYGQPSNYGYTF
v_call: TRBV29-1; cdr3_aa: CSVAIEAEQFF
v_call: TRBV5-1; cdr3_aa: CASSPGTGGVHAGYTF
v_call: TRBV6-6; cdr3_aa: CASSYSVNEQFF
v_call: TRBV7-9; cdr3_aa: CASNPWTGNTGELFF
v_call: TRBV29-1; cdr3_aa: CSVESRDRANTGELFF
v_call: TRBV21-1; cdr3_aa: CASSKRGTDTQYF
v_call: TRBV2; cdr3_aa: CASTAGRETQYF
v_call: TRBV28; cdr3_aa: CASRGLVIRSYNEQFF
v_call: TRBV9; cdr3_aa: CASSVSGGRYEQYF
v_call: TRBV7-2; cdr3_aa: CASSLDGRNEQFF
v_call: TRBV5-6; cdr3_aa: CASSSEGSYNEQFF
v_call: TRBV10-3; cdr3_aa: CAIRGKSTSGGVSYEQYF
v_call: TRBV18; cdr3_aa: CASSRQGGKEQFF
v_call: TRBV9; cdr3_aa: CASSVDSRGQSYGYTF
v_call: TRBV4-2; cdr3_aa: CASSHDQGAGANVLTF
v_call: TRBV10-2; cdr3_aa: CASSGNRGRDEKLFF
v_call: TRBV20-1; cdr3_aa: CSARGRGTGRKSARERNQPQHF
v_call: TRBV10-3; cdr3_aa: CAISVGLAYEQYF
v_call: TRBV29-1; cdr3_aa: CSVEDSGKIDTQYF
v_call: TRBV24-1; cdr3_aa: CATSEFGGTEAFF
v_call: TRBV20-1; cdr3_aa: CSARGRGLRVGQPQHF
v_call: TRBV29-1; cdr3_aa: CSVEGGFYEQYF
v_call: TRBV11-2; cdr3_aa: CASSPLSGTDTQYF
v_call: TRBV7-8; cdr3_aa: CASSLHNYGYTF
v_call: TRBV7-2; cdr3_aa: CASSLRGQGGPTYTF
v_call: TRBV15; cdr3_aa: CATSSVKSQPQHF
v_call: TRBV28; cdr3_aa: CASGPAAYGYTF
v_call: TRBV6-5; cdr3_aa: CASSYSGTGYGEQYF
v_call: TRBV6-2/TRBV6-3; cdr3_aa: CASTLAHYNEQFF
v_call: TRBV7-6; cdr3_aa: CASSSTYPNEKLFF
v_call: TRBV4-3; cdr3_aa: CASSLGQYHEKLFF
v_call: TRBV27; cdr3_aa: CACRKTSGRRTDTQYF
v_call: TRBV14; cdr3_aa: CASSQGPRGGTDTQYF
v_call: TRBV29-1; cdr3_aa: CSVLRANSYEQYF
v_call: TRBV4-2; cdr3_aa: CASSEEVPGELFF
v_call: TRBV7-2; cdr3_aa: CASSLWGDLNTEAFF
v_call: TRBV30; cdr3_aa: CAWRRGRGDEKLFF
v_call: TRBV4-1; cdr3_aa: CASSRGASTEAFF
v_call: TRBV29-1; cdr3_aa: CSVEVAGRETQYF
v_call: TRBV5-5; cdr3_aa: CASFYPSSYNEQFF
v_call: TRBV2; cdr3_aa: CASSETSAWSPLHF
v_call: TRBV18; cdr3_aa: CASSPVRRELTGELFF